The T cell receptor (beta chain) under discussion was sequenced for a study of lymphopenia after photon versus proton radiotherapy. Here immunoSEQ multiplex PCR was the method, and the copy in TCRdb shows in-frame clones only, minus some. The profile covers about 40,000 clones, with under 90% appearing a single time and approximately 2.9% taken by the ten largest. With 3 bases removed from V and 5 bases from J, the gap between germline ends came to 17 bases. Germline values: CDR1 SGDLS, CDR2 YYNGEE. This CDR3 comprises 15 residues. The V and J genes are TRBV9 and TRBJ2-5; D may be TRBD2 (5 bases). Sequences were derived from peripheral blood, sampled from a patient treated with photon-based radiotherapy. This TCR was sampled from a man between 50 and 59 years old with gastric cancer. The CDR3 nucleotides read TGTGCCAGCAGCGAGGACGGAGGCCTCGGGGAGACCCAGTACTTC. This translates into CASSEDGGLGETQYF.